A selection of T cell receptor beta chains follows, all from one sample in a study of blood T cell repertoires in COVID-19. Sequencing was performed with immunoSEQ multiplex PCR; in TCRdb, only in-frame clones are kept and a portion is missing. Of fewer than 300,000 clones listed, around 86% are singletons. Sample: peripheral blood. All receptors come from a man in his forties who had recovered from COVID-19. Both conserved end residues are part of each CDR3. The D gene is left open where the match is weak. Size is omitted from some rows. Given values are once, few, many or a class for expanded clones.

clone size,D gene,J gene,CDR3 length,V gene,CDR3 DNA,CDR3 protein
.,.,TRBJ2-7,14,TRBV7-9,TGTGCCAGCAGCCCCCGTGAGTTGAGCGGCGAGCAGTACTTC,CASSPRELSGEQYF
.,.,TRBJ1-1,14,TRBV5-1,TGCGCCAGCAGCTCGATCGGGGGGAACACTGAAGCTTTCTTT,CASSSIGGNTEAFF
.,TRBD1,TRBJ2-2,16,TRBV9,TGTGCCAGCAGCGTAGCTACAGGGGTCGACACCGGGGAGCTGTTTTTT,CASSVATGVDTGELFF
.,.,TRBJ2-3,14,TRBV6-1,TGTGCCAGCAGTGAAGCGCTCAGGGCAGATACGCAGTATTTT,CASSEALRADTQYF
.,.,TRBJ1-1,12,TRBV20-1,TGCAGTGCTAGTTGGGGGGGCACTGAAGCTTTCTTT,CSASWGGTEAFF
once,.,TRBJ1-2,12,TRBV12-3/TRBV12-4,TGTGCCAGCAGCCAGGGCCTCTATGGCTACACCTTC,CASSQGLYGYTF
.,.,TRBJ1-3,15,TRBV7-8,TGTGCCAGCAGTGATCAGGGCTTTTCTGGAAACACCATATATTTT,CASSDQGFSGNTIYF
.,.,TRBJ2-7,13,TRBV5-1,TGCGCCAGCAGCTTTCAGGGGTACTACGAGCAGTACTTC,CASSFQGYYEQYF
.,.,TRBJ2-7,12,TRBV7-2,TGTGCCAGCAGCTCTAGGCCCTGGGAGCAGTACTTC,CASSSRPWEQYF
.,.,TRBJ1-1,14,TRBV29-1,TGCAGCGTTGCCCTAGGTCGGGGGTTCACTGAAGCTTTCTTT,CSVALGRGFTEAFF
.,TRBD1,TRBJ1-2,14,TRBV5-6,TGTGCCAGCAGCTCAACGACAGGGAGCTATGGCTACACCTTC,CASSSTTGSYGYTF
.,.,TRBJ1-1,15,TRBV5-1,TGCGCCAGCAGCTTGGACTCGTGGGGCTACACTGAAGCTTTCTTT,CASSLDSWGYTEAFF
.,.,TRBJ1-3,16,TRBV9,TGTGCCAGCAGCCTCAAAGGGGGTGAAGCTGGAAACACCATATATTTT,CASSLKGGEAGNTIYF
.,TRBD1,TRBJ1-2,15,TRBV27,TGTGCCAGCAGTTTGCGACAGGGGCCTAACTATGGCTACACCTTC,CASSLRQGPNYGYTF
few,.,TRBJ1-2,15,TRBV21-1,TGTGCCAGCAGCAAAGCCGGGACAGGGGGCTTTGGCTACACCTTC,CASSKAGTGGFGYTF
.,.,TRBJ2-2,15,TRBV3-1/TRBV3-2,TGTGCCAGCAGCCAAATGGGACTGGTTGCGGGGGAGCTGTTTTTT,CASSQMGLVAGELFF
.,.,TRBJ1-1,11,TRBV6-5,TGTGCCAGCAGTCCCGGGGGGGAAGCTTTCTTT,CASSPGGEAFF
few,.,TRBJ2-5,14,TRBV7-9,TGTGCCAGCAGCCAAGACAAGTACCAAGAGACCCAGTACTTC,CASSQDKYQETQYF
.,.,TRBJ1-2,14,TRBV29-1,TGCAGCGTTGATGACGGGCGCAGGGCCTATGGCTACACCTTC,CSVDDGRRAYGYTF
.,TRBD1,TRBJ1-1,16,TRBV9,TGTGCCAGCAGCGGTCGACAGGGGCGGGTGAACACTGAAGCTTTCTTT,CASSGRQGRVNTEAFF
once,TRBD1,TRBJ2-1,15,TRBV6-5,TGTGCCAGCAGTTCCGGGACAGGAATGATCAATGAGCAGTTCTTC,CASSSGTGMINEQFF
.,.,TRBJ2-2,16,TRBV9,TGTGCCAGCAGCGTAGGCTCCGATCTAAACACCGGGGAGCTGTTTTTT,CASSVGSDLNTGELFF